This TCR beta chain was profiled in a study of blood T cell repertoires in COVID-19. Study-wide background: T cells, B-cell-depleted T cells, or PBMCs supplied cDNA or gDNA.

The germline CDR1 and CDR2 sequences are SGHRS and YFSETQ. This CDR3 has 16 residues. Trimming took 0 bases from V and 3 from J; bases not matched to a gene: 7. Generated by immunoSEQ multiplex PCR, the TCRdb table keeps only in-frame clones and is missing some. Among approximately 190,000 clones listed, approximately 84% were seen once. This chain connects TRBV5-1 to TRBJ2-7, with 9 bases matching TRBD1. Sequenced material: peripheral blood. This TCR was sampled from a woman in her sixties or seventies with active or convalescent COVID-19. The CDR3 region is CASSLVGTGSVYEQYF. In DNA, the CDR3 is TGCGCCAGCAGCTTGGTGGGGACAGGGTCCGTCTACGAGCAGTACTTC.